A single T cell receptor (beta chain) is shown here with its context. Germline CDR1 and CDR2: SGHTA and FQGTGA. V lost 3 bases to trimming and J lost 5 bases, with 11 bases between them. The CDR3 has 13 residues. This entry is derived from a study of blood T cell repertoires in COVID-19. Overall study: The United States, Italy and Spain were the sources of the acute and convalescent COVID-19 samples. Sources were T cells, B-cell-depleted T cells, or PBMCs; the material itself was cDNA or gDNA.

In the original workflow: The authors estimated nucleated cell counts from reference gene primer amplification. This table comes from immunoSEQ multiplex PCR, and its TCRdb copy is limited to in-frame clones, with some not included. The V and J calls and the clone size are those of that table, but D and trimming were determined from the DNA. In the table there are 200,000 or so clones, 70% to 90% of which are singletons. This receptor was obtained from a man aged 60 to 75 with acute or convalescent COVID-19. The chain has TRBV7-3 and TRBJ2-7, with a weak D call TRBD2 (5 bases). Sequenced: peripheral blood. The CDR3 sequence: CASSFRGGDEQYF. Written as DNA, the CDR3 is TGTGCCAGCAGCTTCCGGGGTGGGGACGAGCAGTACTTC.